The text below deals with one T cell receptor beta chain. This sample stems from a study of T cell changes during pregnancy in multiple sclerosis. Assay used: immunoSEQ multiplex PCR; TCRdb lists only in-frame clones, some missing. The profile covers about 36,000 clones, with about 90% appearing a single time and under 0.55% taken by the ten largest. The sample here was CD4+ T cells from peripheral blood mononuclear cells, taken after pregnancy. This TCR was sampled from a female donor with multiple sclerosis, enrolled in a pregnancy study.

DNA of the CDR3: TGTGCCAGCATCTCGGAAAGGGGGCTAGACACTGAAGCTTTCTTT. Translation gives CASISERGLDTEAFF. This rearrangement joins TRBV28 to TRBJ1-1; 7 bases map to TRBD1. Germline trimming cut 7 bases from V and 3 bases from J; bases unmatched to any gene: 11. The CDR3 loop spans 15 amino acids. Germline CDR1 is MDHEN and CDR2 is SYDVKM. The whole variable domain, filled in from reference TRBV28 and TRBJ1-1, reads DVKVTQSSRYLVKRTGEKVFLECVQDMDHENMFWYRQDPGLGLRLIYFSYDVKMKEKGDIPEGYSVSREKKERFSLILESASTNQTSMYLCASISERGLDTEAFFGQGTRLTVV.